This T cell receptor (beta chain) was observed in a study of blood T cell repertoires in COVID-19. Methods used by the authors: Quantification of nucleated cells was approximated via reference gene primer amplification. The repertoire was sequenced with immunoSEQ multiplex PCR; TCRdb's copy has only in-frame clones and lacks some. V and J calls and clone size come straight from that table; D and trimming were deduced from the DNA. The sample consists of just over 300,000 clones, around 90% of them appearing once. Germline V gene lookup returns CDR1 SGHTA and CDR2 FQGNSA. The CDR3 spans 14 residues. V trimming: 5 bases; J trimming: 5 bases; junction bases outside the gene matches: 7.

This chain joins TRBV7-2 and TRBJ2-7, with 9 bases fitting TRBD2. The source material was peripheral blood. The sequence derives from a man between 18 and 35 years old with active or convalescent COVID-19. CDR3 protein: CASSNSGLANEQYF. The CDR3 DNA follows: TGTGCCAGCAGCAACTCGGGACTAGCCAACGAGCAGTACTTC.